The source of this T cell receptor beta chain is a study of shared clonotypes between healthy human individuals. Overall study results and limits: Measured sharing among donors was expected to vary with sequencing depth. Four donors shared about 4.5% of their naive CD4 clonotypes.

Within Nashville, Tennessee resided all donors, each a Caucasian adult. Assay execution took place at the deep level. The table came from immunoSEQ multiplex PCR; TCRdb's copy has only in-frame clones and leaves some out. This table holds about 1.1 million clones, roughly 74% found once. Germline CDR1 is MDHEN and CDR2 is SYDVKM. This CDR3 is built from 16 residues. V lost 6 bases and J lost 5; bases outside the gene matches: 13. Note on this clone: No antigen is known for it.

This chain uses TRBV28 with TRBJ1-3, with 7 bases fitting TRBD1. The sequenced material came from memory CD4+ T cells from PBMCs. The subset: CD45RA-negative fraction. The receptor was isolated from a man in his late teens or twenties in good health. Some clones in this sample may be carry-over from other donors' samples. CDR3 bases: TGTGCCAGCAGGGGACAGCAAACAGGAGCGAGAAACACCATATATTTT. Its translation: CASRGQQTGARNTIYF.